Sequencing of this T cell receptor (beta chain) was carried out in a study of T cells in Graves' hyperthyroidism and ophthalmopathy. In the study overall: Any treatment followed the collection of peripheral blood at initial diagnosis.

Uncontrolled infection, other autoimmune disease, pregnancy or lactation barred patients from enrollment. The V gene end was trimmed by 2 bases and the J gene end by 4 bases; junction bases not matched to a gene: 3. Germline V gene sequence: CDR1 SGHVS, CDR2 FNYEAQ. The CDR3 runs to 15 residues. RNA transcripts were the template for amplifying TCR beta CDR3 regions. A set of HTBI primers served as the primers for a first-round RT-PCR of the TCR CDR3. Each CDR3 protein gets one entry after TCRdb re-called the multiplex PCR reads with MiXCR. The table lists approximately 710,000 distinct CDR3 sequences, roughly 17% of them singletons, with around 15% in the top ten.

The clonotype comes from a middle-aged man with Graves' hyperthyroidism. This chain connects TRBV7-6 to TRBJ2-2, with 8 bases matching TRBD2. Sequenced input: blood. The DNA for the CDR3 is TGTGCCAGCAGCTTAAACGGGAGGGCCACCGGGGAGCTGTTTTTT. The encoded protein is CASSLNGRATGELFF.